This TCR beta chain was captured by sequencing in a study of blood T cell repertoires in COVID-19. Across the whole study: COVID-19 samples collected from the United States, Italy and Spain covered acute and convalescent phases.

It was within 2 weeks before study entry that exposed participants met a COVID-19 case. Data came from immunoSEQ multiplex PCR; TCRdb stores just in-frame clones and leaves some out. The sample holds approximately 220,000 clones, 75% to 90% seen once. The clonotype originates from a woman in her thirties who had been exposed to COVID-19. Specimen: PBMCs or T cells enriched from blood (not recorded which).

The CDR3: CASSRGTGYNEQFF. The CDR3 DNA is TGCGCCAGCAGCAGGGGGACAGGATACAATGAGCAGTTCTTC. The chain couples TRBV5-1 to TRBJ2-1; TRBD1 matches 8 bases. The CDR3 loop spans 14 amino acids. Looked up from germline, CDR1 is SGHRS and CDR2 is YFSETQ. V was clipped by 4 bases and J by 4 bases; unmatched bases: 4.